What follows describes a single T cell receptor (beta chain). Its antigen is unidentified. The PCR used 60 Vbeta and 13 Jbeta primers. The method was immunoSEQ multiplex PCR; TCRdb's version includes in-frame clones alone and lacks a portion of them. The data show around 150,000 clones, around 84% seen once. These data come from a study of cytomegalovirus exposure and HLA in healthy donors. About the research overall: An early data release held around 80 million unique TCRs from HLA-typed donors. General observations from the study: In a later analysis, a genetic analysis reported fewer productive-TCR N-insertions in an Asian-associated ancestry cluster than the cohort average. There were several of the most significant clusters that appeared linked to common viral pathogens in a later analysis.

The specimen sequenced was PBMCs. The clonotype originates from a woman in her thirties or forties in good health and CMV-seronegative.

CDR3 region: CASSPTTAYGYTF. The CDR3 DNA follows: TGTGCCAGCTCACCAACAACAGCCTATGGCTACACCTTC. The V call is TRBV18, the J call TRBJ1-2, with D uncertain. V was clipped by 2 bases and J by 4 bases, with 8 bases between them. Looked up from germline, CDR1 is KGHSH and CDR2 is LQKENI. The CDR3 extends over 13 amino acids.